This is a list of T cell receptor beta chains from one sample in a study of neurological immune-mediated disorders. A single record per CDR3 protein comes from TCRdb applying MiXCR to the 5' RACE reads. The repertoire consists of over 50,000 distinct CDR3 sequences, with about 5.2% occurring once and the leading ten covering about 5.8%. Source material: PBMCs. All receptors come from a human donor with multiple sclerosis. The donor label of this sample is uncertain. CDR3s include the opening cysteine and the closing phenylalanine or tryptophan. D genes are given only for firm matches. Clone size, where shown, is once, few, many, or a class for clones that have expanded.

v_gene	j_gene	d_gene	abundance	len	CDR3aa	CDR3nt
TRBV4-2	TRBJ2-7	NA	many	13	CASSPTGNYEQYF	TGTGCCAGCAGCCCGACAGGAAACTACGAGCAGTACTTC
TRBV29-1	TRBJ1-5	NA	many	13	CSVGQAGDQPQHF	TGCAGCGTTGGACAGGCTGGGGATCAGCCCCAGCATTTT
TRBV20-1	TRBJ1-2	NA	many	13	CSAVFLGTYGYTF	TGCAGTGCCGTGTTTTTGGGAACTTATGGCTACACCTTC
TRBV7-6	TRBJ2-7	TRBD2	many	16	CASSLAISGGAGEQYF	TGTGCCAGCAGCTTAGCGATTAGCGGGGGGGCCGGCGAGCAGTACTTC
TRBV5-1	TRBJ1-6	NA	many	14	CASSLGEKNSPLHF	TGCGCCAGCAGCTTGGGGGAGAAGAATTCACCCCTCCACTTT
TRBV7-8	TRBJ1-2	NA	many	15	CASSLKGTRSYGYTF	TGTGCCAGCAGCTTAAAAGGGACAAGGTCCTATGGCTACACCTTC
TRBV5-1	TRBJ1-3	NA	many	13	CASSATFGNTIYF	TGCGCCAGCAGCGCGACGTTTGGAAACACCATATATTTT
TRBV5-1	TRBJ2-1	NA	many	14	CASSHRDLRDEQFF	TGCGCCAGCAGCCACCGGGACCTTCGGGATGAGCAGTTCTTC
TRBV5-1	TRBJ2-3	NA	many	15	CASSLWTDLTDTQYF	TGCGCCAGCAGCTTATGGACGGATCTTACAGATACGCAGTATTTT
TRBV29-1	TRBJ2-1	NA	many	15	CSVEGGASSYNEQFF	TGCAGCGTTGAAGGAGGGGCTAGCTCCTACAATGAGCAGTTCTTC
TRBV20-1	TRBJ1-1	NA	many	12	CSARTTGTEAFF	TGCAGTGCTAGAACTACAGGCACTGAAGCTTTCTTT
TRBV13	TRBJ2-7	NA	many	11	CASGRTYEQYF	TGTGCCAGCGGCCGAACCTACGAGCAGTACTTC
TRBV5-1	TRBJ1-2	TRBD1	many	15	CASSLVGTESYGYTF	TGCGCCAGCAGCTTGGTAGGGACAGAGTCCTATGGCTACACCTTC
TRBV5-1	TRBJ2-7	TRBD1	many	15	CASSLSPGQLYEQYF	TGCGCCAGTTCGCTTTCGCCGGGACAGCTCTACGAGCAGTACTTC
TRBV5-1	TRBJ1-2	TRBD1	many	14	CASSLDRGDYGYTF	TGCGCCAGCAGCTTAGACAGGGGAGACTATGGCTACACCTTC
TRBV5-6	TRBJ2-7	TRBD1	many	14	CASSSRTGKNEQYF	TGTGCCAGCAGCTCCCGGACAGGGAAGAACGAGCAGTACTTC
TRBV5-1	TRBJ2-1	TRBD2	many	15	CASSSSTSGGEEQFF	TGCGCCAGCAGCTCTTCGACTAGCGGGGGGGAGGAGCAGTTCTTC
TRBV7-2	TRBJ1-2	NA	many	13	CASSPGLNYGYTF	TGTGCCAGCAGTCCGGGACTGAACTATGGCTACACCTTC
TRBV20-1	TRBJ2-1	TRBD2	many	15	CSARERPGSGGAQFF	TGCAGTGCTAGAGAGAGGCCCGGTAGCGGGGGGGCGCAGTTCTTC
TRBV4-2	TRBJ1-2	NA	many	16	CASSQPTAGPNYGYTF	TGTGCCAGCAGCCAACCTACCGCTGGACCGAACTATGGCTACACCTTC
TRBV5-1	TRBJ2-7	NA	many	11	CASSARYEQYF	TGCGCCAGCAGCGCACGTTACGAGCAGTACTTC
TRBV5-1	TRBJ1-5	TRBD1	many	18	CASSYTGTGGRSNQPQHF	TGCGCCAGCAGCTACACCGGGACAGGGGGTAGAAGCAATCAGCCCCAGCATTTT
TRBV29-1	TRBJ2-7	NA	many	16	CSVEPSLGGSSYEQYF	TGCAGCGTTGAACCTTCCCTCGGAGGCAGCTCCTACGAGCAGTACTTC
TRBV13	TRBJ2-1	NA	medium-sized	12	CASSSGGNEQFF	TGTGCCAGCAGTTCAGGGGGGAATGAGCAGTTCTTC
TRBV20-1	TRBJ1-1	TRBD1	many	12	CSARLRQGEAFF	TGCAGTGCTAGACTAAGACAGGGGGAAGCTTTCTTT
TRBV7-2	TRBJ1-1	NA	many	14	CASSLASGYTEAFF	TGTGCCAGCAGCTTAGCGAGCGGCTACACTGAAGCTTTCTTT
TRBV5-1	TRBJ1-4	NA	many	13	CASSLELDEKLFF	TGCGCCAGCAGCTTGGAGCTAGATGAAAAACTGTTTTTT
TRBV5-1	TRBJ2-5	TRBD2	many	14	CASSLAGGAGTQYF	TGCGCCAGCAGCTTGGCCGGGGGGGCCGGGACCCAGTACTTC
TRBV10-2	TRBJ2-2	TRBD1	NA	15	CASRTGDLNTGELFF	TGCGCCAGCAGGACAGGGGACCTGAACACCGGGGAGCTGTTTTTT
TRBV20-1	TRBJ2-7	TRBD2	many	16	CSARQAGTSLFYEQYF	TGCAGTGCTAGACAAGCCGGGACTAGCCTTTTCTACGAGCAGTACTTC
TRBV12-3/TRBV12-4	TRBJ1-3	NA	many	13	CASIQRGGNTIYF	TGTGCCAGCATCCAGCGTGGGGGGAACACCATATATTTT
TRBV5-1	TRBJ1-1	NA	many	13	CASTFGGATEAFF	TGCGCCAGCACCTTCGGGGGCGCCACTGAAGCTTTCTTT
TRBV20-1	TRBJ1-5	NA	many	14	CSASTIGGNQPQHF	TGCAGTGCTAGTACAATTGGGGGCAATCAGCCCCAGCATTTT
TRBV7-9	TRBJ1-2	NA	many	15	CASSTTRSTNYGYTF	TGTGCCAGCAGCACGACCCGTTCAACTAACTATGGCTACACCTTC
TRBV5-5	TRBJ1-5	NA	many	18	CASSSIPSTYLMNQPQHF	TGTGCCAGCAGCTCCATCCCCTCGACTTATCTAATGAATCAGCCCCAGCATTTT
TRBV5-1	TRBJ2-2	NA	many	16	CASSLAGTARIGELFF	TGCGCCAGCAGCTTAGCCGGGACTGCAAGAATCGGGGAGCTGTTTTTT
TRBV5-1	TRBJ2-3	TRBD2	many	17	CASSLRTSGGRTDTQYF	TGCGCCAGCAGCCTCCGGACTAGCGGGGGTCGCACAGATACGCAGTATTTT
TRBV5-1	TRBJ1-1	NA	many	15	CASSPPPEGNTEAFF	TGCGCCAGCAGCCCGCCGCCTGAGGGGAACACTGAAGCTTTCTTT